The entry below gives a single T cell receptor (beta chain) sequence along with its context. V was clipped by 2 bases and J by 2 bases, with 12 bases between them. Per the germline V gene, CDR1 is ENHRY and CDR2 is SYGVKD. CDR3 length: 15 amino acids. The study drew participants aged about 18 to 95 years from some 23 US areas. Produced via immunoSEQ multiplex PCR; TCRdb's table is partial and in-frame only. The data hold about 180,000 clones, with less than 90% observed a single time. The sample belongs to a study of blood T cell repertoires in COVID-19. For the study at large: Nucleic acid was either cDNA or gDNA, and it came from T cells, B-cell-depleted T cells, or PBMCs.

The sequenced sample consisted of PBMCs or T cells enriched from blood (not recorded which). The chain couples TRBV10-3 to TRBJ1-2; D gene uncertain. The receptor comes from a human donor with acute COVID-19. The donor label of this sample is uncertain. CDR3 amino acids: CAISEPQVGNYGYTF. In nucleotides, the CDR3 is TGTGCCATCAGTGAGCCCCAGGTTGGGAACTATGGCTACACCTTC.